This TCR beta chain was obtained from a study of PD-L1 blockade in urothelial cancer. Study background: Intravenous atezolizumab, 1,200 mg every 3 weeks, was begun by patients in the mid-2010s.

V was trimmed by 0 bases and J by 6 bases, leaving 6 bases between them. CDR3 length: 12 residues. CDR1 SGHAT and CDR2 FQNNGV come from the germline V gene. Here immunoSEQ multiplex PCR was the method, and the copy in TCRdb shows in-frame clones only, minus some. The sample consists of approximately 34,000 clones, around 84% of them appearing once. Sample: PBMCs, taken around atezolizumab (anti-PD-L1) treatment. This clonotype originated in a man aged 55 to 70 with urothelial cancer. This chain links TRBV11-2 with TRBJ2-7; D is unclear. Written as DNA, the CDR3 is TGTGCCAGCAGCTTAGATTCGGGCGAGCAGTACTTC. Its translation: CASSLDSGEQYF. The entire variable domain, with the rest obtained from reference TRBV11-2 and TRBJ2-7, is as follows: EAGVAQSPRYKIIEKRQSVAFWCNPISGHATLYWYQQILGQGPKLLIQFQNNGVVDDSQLPKDRFSAERLKGVDSTLKIQPAKLEDSAVYLCASSLDSGEQYFGPGTRLTVT.